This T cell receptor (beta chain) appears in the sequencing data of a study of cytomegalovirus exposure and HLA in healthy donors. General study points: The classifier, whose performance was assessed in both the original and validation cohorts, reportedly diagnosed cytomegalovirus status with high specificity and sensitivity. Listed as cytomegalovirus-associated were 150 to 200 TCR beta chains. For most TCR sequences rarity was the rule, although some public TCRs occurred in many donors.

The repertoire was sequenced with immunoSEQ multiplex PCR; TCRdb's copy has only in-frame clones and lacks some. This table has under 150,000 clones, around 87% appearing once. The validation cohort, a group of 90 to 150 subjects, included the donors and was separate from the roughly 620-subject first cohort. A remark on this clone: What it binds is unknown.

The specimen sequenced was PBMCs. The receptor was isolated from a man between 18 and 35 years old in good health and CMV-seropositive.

CDR3 amino acids: CASSLYGSAYEGETQYF. DNA for the CDR3: TGTGCCAGCAGCTTATACGGTAGCGCATACGAGGGAGAGACCCAGTACTTC. This chain joins TRBV7-9 and TRBJ2-5; D may be TRBD2 (5 bases). V was shortened by 2 bases and J by 4 bases, with 20 bases between the two germline ends. The length of the CDR3 is 17 residues. CDR1 is SEHNR, CDR2 FQNEAQ, per germline (reference sequence).